This T cell receptor (beta chain) was identified during a study of T cells in Graves' hyperthyroidism and ophthalmopathy. Each ophthalmopathy patient scored at least 3 on the Clinical Activity Score and at least 4 on NOSPECS grade, with duration under 3 months. Source material for PBMCs was less than 12 ml fresh peripheral blood. RNA transcripts provided the source from which TCR beta CDR3 regions were amplified. The primer set for the first-round RT-PCR of the TCR CDR3 was HTBI. TCRdb independently ran MiXCR on the multiplex PCR reads; one entry per CDR3 protein. Found here are 300,000 to 500,000 distinct CDR3 sequences, 11% to 15% of them singletons; the top ten hold 25% to 30%. Trimming left V 2 bases short and J 2 bases short, with 9 bases between. The length of the CDR3 is 15 residues. This clonotype was observed many times.

The chain is built from TRBV12-3 or TRBV12-4 and TRBJ2-2, with a tentative D call TRBD2 (6 bases). The TCR originated in a man aged 50 to 60 with Graves' ophthalmopathy. Sequencing was performed on blood. The CDR3 DNA follows: TGTGCCAGCAGTTTACGAGGGACTAACACCGGGGAGCTGTTTTTT. This translates into CASSLRGTNTGELFF.